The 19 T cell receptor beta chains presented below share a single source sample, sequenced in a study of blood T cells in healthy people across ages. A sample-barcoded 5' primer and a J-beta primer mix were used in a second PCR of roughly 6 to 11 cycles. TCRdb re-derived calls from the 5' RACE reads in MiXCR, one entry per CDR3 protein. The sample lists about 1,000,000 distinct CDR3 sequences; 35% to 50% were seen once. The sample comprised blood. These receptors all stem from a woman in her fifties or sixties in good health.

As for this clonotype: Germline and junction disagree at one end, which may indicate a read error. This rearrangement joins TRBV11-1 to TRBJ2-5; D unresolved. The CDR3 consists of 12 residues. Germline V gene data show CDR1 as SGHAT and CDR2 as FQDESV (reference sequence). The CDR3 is CAGSLNQETRYF. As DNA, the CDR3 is TGTGCCGGCAGCTTAAACCAAGAGACCCGGTACTTC.

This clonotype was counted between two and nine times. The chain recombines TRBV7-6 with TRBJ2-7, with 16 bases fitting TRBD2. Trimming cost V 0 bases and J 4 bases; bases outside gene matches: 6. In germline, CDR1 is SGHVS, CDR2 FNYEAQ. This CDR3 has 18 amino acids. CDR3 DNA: TGTGCCAGCAGCTTAGCGGGACTAGCGGGAGGGCCAATGTACGAGCAGTACTTC. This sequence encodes CASSLAGLAGGPMYEQYF.

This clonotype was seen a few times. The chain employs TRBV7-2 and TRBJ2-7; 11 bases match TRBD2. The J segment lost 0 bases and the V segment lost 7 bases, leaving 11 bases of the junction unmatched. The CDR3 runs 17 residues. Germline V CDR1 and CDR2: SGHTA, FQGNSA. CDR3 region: CASNLLAGARSSYEQYF. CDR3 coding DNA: TGTGCCAGCAACCTACTAGCGGGAGCTAGGTCCTCCTACGAGCAGTACTTC.

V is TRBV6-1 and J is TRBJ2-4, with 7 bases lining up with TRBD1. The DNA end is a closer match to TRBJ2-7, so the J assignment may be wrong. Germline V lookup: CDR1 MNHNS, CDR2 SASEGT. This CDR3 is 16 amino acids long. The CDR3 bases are TGTGCCAGCAGTGCCGAATCCGGGACAGCAGCCTACGAGCAGTACTTC. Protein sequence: CASSAESGTAAYEQYF.

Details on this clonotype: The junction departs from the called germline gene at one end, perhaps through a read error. CDR3 sequence (DNA): TGCGATAAAATAGGGGCCCCCTACAATGAGCAGTTCTTC. This translates into CDKIGAPYNEQFF. The chain has TRBV27 and TRBJ2-1, with a weak D call TRBD1 (5 bases). The length of the CDR3 is 13 residues. From germline, CDR1 is MNHEY and CDR2 SMNVEV (reference sequence).

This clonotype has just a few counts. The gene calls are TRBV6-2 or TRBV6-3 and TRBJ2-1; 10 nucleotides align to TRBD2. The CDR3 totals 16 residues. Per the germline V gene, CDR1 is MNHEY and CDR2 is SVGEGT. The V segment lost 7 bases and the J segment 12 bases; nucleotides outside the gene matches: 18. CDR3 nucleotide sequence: TGTGCCAGCAAAAATCCCGGACTAGCGGAGGGGGGGAGGCAGTTCTTC. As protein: CASKNPGLAEGGRQFF.

The CDR3 DNA follows: TGTGCCAGCAGTGAATTACAAATGCCATTGGGGGAGCAGTACTTC. Its translation is CASSELQMPLGEQYF. The chain carries TRBV2 and TRBJ2-5, with D possibly called TRBD1 or TRBD2 (5 bases each). This CDR3 region has 15 residues. Germline V CDR1 and CDR2: SNHLY, FYNNEI. Trimming left V 2 bases short and J 11 bases short, with 21 bases between.

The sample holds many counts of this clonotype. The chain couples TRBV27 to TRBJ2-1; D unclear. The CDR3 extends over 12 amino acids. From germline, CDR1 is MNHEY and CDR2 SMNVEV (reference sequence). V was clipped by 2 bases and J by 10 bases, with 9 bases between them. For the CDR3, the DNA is TGTGCCAGCAGTTTACGAGCCGGGGAGCAGTTCTTC. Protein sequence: CASSLRAGEQFF.

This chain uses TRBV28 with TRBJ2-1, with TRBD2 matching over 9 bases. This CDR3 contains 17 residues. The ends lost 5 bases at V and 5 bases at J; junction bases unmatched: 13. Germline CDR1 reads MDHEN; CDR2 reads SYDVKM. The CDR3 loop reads CASSPLAIAGGHNEQFF. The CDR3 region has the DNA TGTGCCAGCAGTCCCCTTGCGATTGCGGGAGGGCACAATGAGCAGTTCTTC.

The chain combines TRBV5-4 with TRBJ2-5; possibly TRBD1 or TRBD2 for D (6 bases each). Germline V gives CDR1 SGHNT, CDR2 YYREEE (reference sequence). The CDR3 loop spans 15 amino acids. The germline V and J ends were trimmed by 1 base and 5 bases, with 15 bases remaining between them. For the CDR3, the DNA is TGTGCCAGCAGCTTGTCTACAGGGAGGATGGAGACCCAGTACTTC. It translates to CASSLSTGRMETQYF.

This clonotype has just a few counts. CDR3 loop: CASSLAGWGTATYEQYF. The CDR3 DNA reads as TGTGCCAGCAGTTTGGCTGGATGGGGGACAGCGACCTACGAGCAGTACTTC. The rearrangement links TRBV12-3 or TRBV12-4 to TRBJ2-7; 7 positions match TRBD1. V lost 3 bases and J lost 2; bases outside the gene matches: 13. The CDR3 loop spans 17 amino acids.

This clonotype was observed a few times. For the CDR3, the DNA is TGTGCCAGCAGTTACCGGCTACTAGCGGGAAGGTACAATGAGCAGTTCTTC. Residues: CASSYRLLAGRYNEQFF. V usage is TRBV6-5 and J usage is TRBJ2-1; the match to TRBD2 covers 10 bases. CDR1 MNHEY and CDR2 SVGAGI come from the germline V gene. The V and J ends lost 2 bases and 4 bases, in that order; junction bases with no gene match: 8. This CDR3 comprises 17 residues.

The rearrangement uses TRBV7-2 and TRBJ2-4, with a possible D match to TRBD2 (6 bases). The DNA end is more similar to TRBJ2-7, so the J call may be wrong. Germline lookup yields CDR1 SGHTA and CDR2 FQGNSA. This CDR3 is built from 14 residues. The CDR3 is CASSYGGIAYEQYF. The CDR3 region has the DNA TGTGCCAGCAGCTATGGGGGGATTGCCTACGAGCAGTACTTC.

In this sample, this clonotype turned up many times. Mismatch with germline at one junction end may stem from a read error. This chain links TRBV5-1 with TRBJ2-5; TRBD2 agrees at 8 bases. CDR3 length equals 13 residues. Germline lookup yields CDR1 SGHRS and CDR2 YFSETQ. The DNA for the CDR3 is TGTGCCAGCACCCCGGGAGGGCCAGAGACCCAGTACTTC. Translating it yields CASTPGGPETQYF. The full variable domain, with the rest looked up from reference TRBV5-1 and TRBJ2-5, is KAGVTQTPRYLIKTRGQQVTLSCSPISGHRSVSWYQQTPGQGLQFLFEYFSETQRNKGNFPGRFSGRQFSNSRSEMNVSTLELGDSALYLCASTPGGPETQYFGPGTRLLVL.

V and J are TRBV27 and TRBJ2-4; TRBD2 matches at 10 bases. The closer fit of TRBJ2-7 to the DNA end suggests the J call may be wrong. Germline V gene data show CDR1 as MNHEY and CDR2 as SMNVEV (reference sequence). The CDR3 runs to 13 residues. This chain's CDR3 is CASSPVAGGEQYF. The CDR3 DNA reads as TGTGCCAGCAGTCCCGTAGCGGGAGGCGAGCAGTACTTC.

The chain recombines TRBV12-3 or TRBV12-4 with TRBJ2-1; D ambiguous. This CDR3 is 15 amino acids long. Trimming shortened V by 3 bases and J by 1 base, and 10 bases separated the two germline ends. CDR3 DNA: TGTGCCAGCAGTTTGCGAGTGTGGTCCTACAATGAGCAGTTCTTC. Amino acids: CASSLRVWSYNEQFF.

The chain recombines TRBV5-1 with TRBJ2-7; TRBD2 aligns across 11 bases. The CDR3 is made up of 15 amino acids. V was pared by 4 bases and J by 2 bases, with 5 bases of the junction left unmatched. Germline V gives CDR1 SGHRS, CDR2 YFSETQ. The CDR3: CASSDRLAGPYEQYF. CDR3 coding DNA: TGCGCCAGCAGCGATCGACTAGCGGGACCCTACGAGCAGTACTTC.

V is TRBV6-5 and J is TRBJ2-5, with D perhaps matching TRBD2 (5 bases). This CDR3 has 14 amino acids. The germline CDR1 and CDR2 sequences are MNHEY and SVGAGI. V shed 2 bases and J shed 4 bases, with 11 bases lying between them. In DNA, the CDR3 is TGTGCCAGCAGTTACCGGGGAGACCTAGAGACCCAGTACTTC. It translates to CASSYRGDLETQYF.

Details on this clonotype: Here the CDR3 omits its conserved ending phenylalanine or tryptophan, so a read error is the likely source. In DNA, the CDR3 is TGCGCCAGCAGCCCAGGGACAGCCGACGTGGACGAGCAGTACTCC. It yields the protein CASSPGTADVDEQYS. The rearrangement joins TRBV5-1 to TRBJ2-7; 7 bases match TRBD1. Germline V gives CDR1 SGHRS, CDR2 YFSETQ. V was clipped by 4 bases and J by 5 bases; unmatched bases: 12. The CDR3 spans 15 residues.